The present T cell receptor (beta chain) was sequenced within a study of monozygotic twins with inflammatory bowel disease. With the 5' RACE reads reprocessed, TCRdb shows one record per CDR3 protein and no DNA. The table for this sample gives around 380,000 distinct CDR3 sequences. The CDR3 sequence is 13 residues long. From germline, CDR1 is SGHTA and CDR2 FQGNSA. Comments on this clonotype: Antigen unknown.

Overall study findings and caveats: Variability in patient repertoires may have come partly from differing immunosuppressive treatments. Fewer shared clonotypes with others were found in IBD patients than in healthy twins, especially with disease activity.

Sequencing used blood. This clonotype originated in a human donor with ulcerative colitis or Crohn's disease, or a healthy co-twin of an affected twin (not recorded which). This rearrangement joins TRBV7-2 to TRBJ2-1; the TRBD2 assignment by TCRdb is unverifiable without DNA. The CDR3 sequence: CASSLYVEGEQFF. The entire variable domain, with the rest obtained from reference TRBV7-2 and TRBJ2-1, is as follows: GAGVSQSPSNKVTEKGKDVELRCDPISGHTALYWYRQSLGQGLEFLIYFQGNSAPDKSGLPSDRFSAERTGGSVSTLTIQRTQQEDSAVYLCASSLYVEGEQFFGPGTRLTVL.